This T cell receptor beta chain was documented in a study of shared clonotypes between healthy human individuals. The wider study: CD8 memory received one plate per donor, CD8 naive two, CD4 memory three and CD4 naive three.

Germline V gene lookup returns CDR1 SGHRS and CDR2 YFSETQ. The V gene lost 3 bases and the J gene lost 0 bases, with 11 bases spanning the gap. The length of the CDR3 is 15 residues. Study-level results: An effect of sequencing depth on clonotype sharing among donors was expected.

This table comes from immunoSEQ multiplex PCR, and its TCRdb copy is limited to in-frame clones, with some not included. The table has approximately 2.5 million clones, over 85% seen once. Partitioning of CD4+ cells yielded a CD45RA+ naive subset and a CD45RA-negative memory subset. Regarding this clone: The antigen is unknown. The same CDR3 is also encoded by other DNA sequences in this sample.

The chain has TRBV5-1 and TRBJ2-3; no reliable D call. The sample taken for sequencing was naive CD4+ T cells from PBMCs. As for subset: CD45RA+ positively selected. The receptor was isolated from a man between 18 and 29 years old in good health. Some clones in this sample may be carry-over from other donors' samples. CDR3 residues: CASSSGSTSTDTQYF. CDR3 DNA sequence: TGCGCCAGCAGCTCAGGTAGCACTAGCACAGATACGCAGTATTTT. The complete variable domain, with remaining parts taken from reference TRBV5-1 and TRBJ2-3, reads KAGVTQTPRYLIKTRGQQVTLSCSPISGHRSVSWYQQTPGQGLQFLFEYFSETQRNKGNFPGRFSGRQFSNSRSEMNVSTLELGDSALYLCASSSGSTSTDTQYFGPGTRLTVL.